Following are 25 T cell receptor beta chains from one sample sequenced in a study of control samples from healthy donors and cancer patients. The assay was immunoSEQ multiplex PCR, and TCRdb's table has in-frame clones only and misses some. The data show 200,000 or so clones, about 94% seen once. The sequenced sample consisted of blood. The receptors stem from a man aged 45-65 years in good health.

In its sample, this clone was seen once. The chain carries TRBV7-3 and TRBJ2-7; possible D gene TRBD1, 5 bases. CDR1 is SGHTA and CDR2 is FQGTGA in the germline V gene. This CDR3 is 14 amino acids long. Trimming left V 1 base short and J 2 bases short, with 9 bases between. CDR3 bases: TGTGCCAGCAGCTTAAATACAGGCCCCTACGAGCAGTACTTC. Translation gives CASSLNTGPYEQYF.

The gene calls are TRBV6-2 or TRBV6-3 and TRBJ1-5; the D gene is possibly TRBD1 (5 bases). This CDR3 is 20 amino acids long. CDR1 and CDR2 from the germline V gene are MNHEY and SVGEGT. V dropped 2 bases and J dropped 5 bases, with 28 bases sitting between them. The DNA of the CDR3 is TGTGCCAGCAGTTACCCGTCATCCGGGACCGCAGGCCGGCGGGATCAGCCCCAGCATTTT. Protein sequence: CASSYPSSGTAGRRDQPQHF.

The rearrangement joins TRBV5-1 to TRBJ2-1, with 8 bases matching TRBD1. The junction had 6 bases not matched to a gene; V was cut back by 4 bases and J by 6 bases. The CDR3 length is 14 residues. The germline V gene has CDR1 SGHRS and CDR2 YFSETQ. CDR3 DNA sequence: TGCGCCAGCAGCACCGGACAGGGTGGCAATGAGCAGTTCTTC. Translated, it gives CASSTGQGGNEQFF.

CDR3 bases: TGTGCCAGCAGCCTCGGGGGTGGAAACACCATATATTTT. It specifies CASSLGGGNTIYF. This chain connects TRBV3-1 (or the pseudogene TRBV3-2) to TRBJ1-3, with D perhaps TRBD1 (5 bases). The V end lost 4 bases, the J end lost 3 bases, and 7 bases lay between the germline ends. This CDR3 is built from 13 residues. Germline V lookup: CDR1 LGHDT, CDR2 YNNKEL (reference sequence).

The chain links TRBV6-5 to TRBJ2-7; D gene ambiguous. V was pared by 6 bases and J by 3 bases, with 9 bases between. This CDR3 is built from 12 residues. Per germline, CDR1 MNHEY and CDR2 SVGAGI. The CDR3 protein is CASSAQSYEQYV. DNA for the CDR3: TGTGCCAGCAGCGCACAGAGCTACGAGCAGTACGTC.

The chain employs TRBV6-5 and TRBJ1-4; D call uncertain. CDR3 length: 12 residues. V gave up 5 bases and J gave up 14 bases, with 15 bases separating them. Germline CDR1 and CDR2: MNHEY and SVGAGI. The CDR3, as DNA: TGTGCCAGCAGTCCCGGAGGTATCAGGCTGTTTTTT. Protein product: CASSPGGIRLFF.

The chain links TRBV7-2 to TRBJ2-2, with 11 bases that match TRBD1. The CDR3 has 15 residues. V was pared by 6 bases and J by 4 bases, with 4 bases of the junction left unmatched. Germline V gene data show CDR1 as SGHTA and CDR2 as FQGNSA. CDR3 region: CASRSGTGGTGELFF. In DNA form, the CDR3 reads TGTGCCAGCAGGAGCGGGACAGGGGGCACCGGGGAGCTGTTTTTT.

The chain employs TRBV11-2 and TRBJ1-1, with TRBD1 identical over 7 bases. The CDR3 contains 16 residues. Per germline, CDR1 SGHAT and CDR2 FQNNGV. J gave up 5 bases and V 5 bases, and 14 bases lay outside the gene matches. CDR3 in amino acids: CASSLTTRGLGTEAFF. CDR3 in DNA: TGTGCCAGCAGCCTTACGACTAGGGGGCTGGGGACTGAAGCTTTCTTT.

The V and J genes are TRBV28 and TRBJ2-2; D unclear. Germline-derived CDR1 and CDR2 are MDHEN and SYDVKM. This CDR3 is 13 amino acids long. Trimming took 3 bases from V and 5 from J, leaving 7 bases between them. This CDR3 is CASSLIGTGELFF. The CDR3 DNA is TGTGCCAGCAGTTTGATAGGTACCGGGGAGCTGTTTTTT.

The chain combines TRBV5-1 with TRBJ1-1; D remains ambiguous. The CDR3 extends over 15 amino acids. Germline CDR1 is SGHRS and CDR2 is YFSETQ. V lost 3 bases to trimming and J lost 0 bases, with 12 bases between them. Here the CDR3 reads CASSSLSNMNTEAFF. CDR3 nucleotide sequence: TGCGCCAGCAGCTCTCTTTCGAACATGAACACTGAAGCTTTCTTT.

The V call is TRBV27, the J call TRBJ2-6; D unresolved. CDR3 size: 14 residues. Trimming cost V 4 bases and J 4 bases, with 8 bases left between them. Germline values: CDR1 MNHEY, CDR2 SMNVEV (reference sequence). CDR3 region: CASSSRTGANVLTF. In DNA, the CDR3 is TGTGCCAGCAGTTCAAGAACGGGGGCCAACGTCCTGACTTTC.

This clone was observed a few times. The V and J genes are TRBV10-2 and TRBJ2-7; a weak D match, TRBD2 (7 bases). V lost 0 bases and J lost 7, with 13 bases in between. In germline, CDR1 is WSHSY, CDR2 SAAADI. The CDR3 extends over 14 amino acids. The CDR3: CASSESNREGEQYF. The CDR3 DNA is TGCGCCAGCAGTGAGTCAAACAGGGAGGGTGAGCAGTACTTC.

The chain joins TRBV6-5 to TRBJ2-7; 11 bases map to TRBD1. The germline V gene has CDR1 MNHEY and CDR2 SVGAGI. The CDR3 extends over 14 amino acids. J was trimmed by 4 bases and V by 6 bases; bases with no gene match: 5. The CDR3 DNA reads as TGTGCCAGCAGACGGACAGGGGGCGTTTACGAGCAGTACGTC. It is translated as CASRRTGGVYEQYV.

The V gene is TRBV19, the J gene TRBJ1-2; a possible D gene is TRBD1 (6 bases). CDR1 and CDR2 from the germline V gene are LNHDA and SQIVND (reference sequence). The CDR3 loop spans 15 amino acids. V gave up 5 bases and J gave up 4 bases, with 17 bases separating them. Here the CDR3 DNA reads TGTGCCAGTAGTCTCAGACAGGACGCCACCTATGGCTACACCTTC. Encoded protein: CASSLRQDATYGYTF.

This clone was counted a single time. This chain links TRBV28 with TRBJ1-2, with D possibly TRBD1 on 5 matching bases. The CDR3 runs to 14 residues. Germline V lookup: CDR1 MDHEN, CDR2 SYDVKM. Between the trimmed V and J ends, which lost 5 bases and 0 bases, there was a span of 10 bases. The CDR3 protein is CASSQGRANYGYTF. The DNA for the CDR3 is TGTGCCAGCAGTCAGGGACGGGCTAACTATGGCTACACCTTC.

This sequence joins TRBV7-9 and TRBJ2-7; TRBD2 is a possible D gene (6 bases). The germline V gene has CDR1 SEHNR and CDR2 FQNEAQ (reference sequence). The length of the CDR3 is 13 residues. The V end lost 5 bases, the J end lost 7 bases, and 15 bases lay between the germline ends. For the CDR3, the DNA is TGTGCCAGCAGCCCGGGACTTTCCGGTGAGCAGTACTTC. It encodes CASSPGLSGEQYF. The variable domain in full, completed from reference TRBV7-9 and TRBJ2-7, reads DTGVSQNPRHKITKRGQNVTFRCDPISEHNRLYWYRQTLGQGPEFLTYFQNEAQLEKSRLLSDRFSAERPKGSFSTLEIQRTEQGDSAMYLCASSPGLSGEQYFGPGTRLTVT.

This clone was recorded only once. This rearrangement joins TRBV6-5 to TRBJ2-1; a weak D match, TRBD2 (6 bases). The germline CDR1 and CDR2 sequences are MNHEY and SVGAGI. Trimming shortened V by 7 bases and J by 6 bases, and 13 bases separated the two germline ends. The CDR3 contains 13 residues. CDR3 bases: TGTGCCAGCACCCAGGCGGGGTCCAATGAGCAGTTCTTC. This encodes CASTQAGSNEQFF.

On this clone itself: The sample has other DNA sequences that encode this CDR3 too. This rearrangement joins TRBV2 to TRBJ1-2; weak D call: TRBD1 (6 bases). Trimming took off 4 bases at V and 2 bases at J, with 8 bases between the two ends. The length of the CDR3 is 13 residues. Germline assignment: CDR1 SNHLY and CDR2 FYNNEI. This chain's CDR3 is CASSGQGNYGYTF. The CDR3 nucleotides are TGTGCCAGCAGTGGGCAGGGGAACTATGGCTACACCTTC.

The chain links TRBV3-1 (or the pseudogene TRBV3-2) to TRBJ1-2, with 7 nucleotides matching TRBD1. The ends lost 1 base at V and 8 bases at J; junction bases unmatched: 4. This CDR3 region has 13 residues. Looked up from germline, CDR1 is LGHDT and CDR2 is YNNKEL (reference sequence). CDR3 in amino acids: CASSQAQGGGYTF. For the CDR3, the DNA is TGTGCCAGCAGCCAAGCGCAGGGGGGGGGCTACACCTTC.

This clone has just one count. The chain uses TRBV7-9 and TRBJ1-1; maybe TRBD1 (5 bases). CDR1 is SEHNR, CDR2 FQNEAQ, per germline (reference sequence). The CDR3 totals 14 residues. Trimming took 6 bases from V and 1 from J, leaving 12 bases between them. The DNA for the CDR3 is TGTGCCAGCAGTCCCGTGGGGACGAACACTGAAGCTTTCTTT. Translated, it gives CASSPVGTNTEAFF.

The chain couples TRBV6-5 to TRBJ2-7, with 9 bases identical to TRBD1. V gave up 7 bases and J gave up 7 bases; unmatched junction bases: 14. This CDR3 comprises 15 residues. CDR1 and CDR2 from the germline V gene are MNHEY and SVGAGI. The CDR3, as DNA: TGTGCCAGCACTCGCCGGGACAGGGTAATGAGTGAGCAGTACTTC. Encoded protein: CASTRRDRVMSEQYF.

V is TRBV5-4 and J is TRBJ2-1; maybe TRBD2 (5 bases). CDR3 length: 13 amino acids. V lost 4 bases to trimming and J lost 10 bases, with 15 bases between them. Germline CDR1 is SGHNT and CDR2 is YYREEE (reference sequence). CDR3 coding DNA: TGTGCCAGCAGCCAGCCCCTAGCCCGGGAGCAGTTCTTC. This sequence encodes CASSQPLAREQFF.

The rearrangement uses TRBV30 and TRBJ2-7; D is unresolved. The CDR3 consists of 13 residues. V lost 2 bases to trimming and J lost 0 bases, with 8 bases between them. Germline V CDR1 and CDR2: GTSNPN, SVGIG (reference sequence). CDR3: CAWSLAVSYEQYF. DNA of the CDR3: TGTGCCTGGAGTTTGGCGGTCTCCTACGAGCAGTACTTC.

The gene calls are TRBV28 and TRBJ2-3; 10 bases line up with TRBD2. Per the germline V gene, CDR1 is MDHEN and CDR2 is SYDVKM. The CDR3 covers 14 residues. V dropped 4 bases and J dropped 7; count of bases not matched to a gene: 5. CDR3 coding DNA: TGTGCCAGCAGTTCAGTAGCGGGGGGTTATACGCAGTATTTT. Translation: CASSSVAGGYTQYF.

V gene TRBV5-5 combines with J gene TRBJ1-6, with TRBD1 matching 10 bases. V was pared by 5 bases and J by 9 bases, with 5 bases of the junction left unmatched. CDR1 is SGHKS, CDR2 YYEKEE, per germline (reference sequence). The CDR3 loop spans 14 amino acids. The CDR3: CASRLDRGSSPLHF. The CDR3 DNA reads TGTGCCAGCAGACTGGACAGGGGGAGTTCACCCCTCCACTTT.